This is a list of T cell receptor beta chains from one sample in a study of T cells in Graves' hyperthyroidism and ophthalmopathy. Each CDR3 protein is one row after TCRdb ran MiXCR on the multiplex PCR reads. Seen here are around 500,000 distinct CDR3 sequences, approximately 16% observed once, and the top ten hold 29%. Material for sequencing was blood. These receptors all come from a woman in her twenties or thirties with Graves' ophthalmopathy. CDR3s include the opening cysteine and the closing phenylalanine or tryptophan. The D gene is left open where the match is weak. Only some rows state a clone size, as once, few, many or a class for expanded clones.

D gene: TRBD2; clone size: many; V gene: TRBV12-3/TRBV12-4; J gene: TRBJ2-7; CDR3 protein: CASSQTSGGYYEQYF; CDR3 DNA: TGTGCCAGCAGTCAGACTAGCGGGGGATACTACGAGCAGTACTTC
D gene: .; clone size: few; V gene: TRBV4-1; J gene: TRBJ1-2; CDR3 protein: CASSQVAVNYGYTF; CDR3 DNA: TGCGCCAGCAGCCAAGTAGCAGTCAACTATGGCTACACCTTC
D gene: .; clone size: few; V gene: TRBV5-7; J gene: TRBJ1-5; CDR3 protein: CASSLAAGRQPQHF; CDR3 DNA: TGTGCCAGCAGCTTGGCAGCCGGACGTCAGCCCCAGCATTTT
D gene: TRBD2; clone size: .; V gene: TRBV12-3/TRBV12-4; J gene: TRBJ2-7; CDR3 protein: CASSFRPWGGNAYEQYF; CDR3 DNA: TGTGCCAGCAGTTTCCGACCGTGGGGGGGGAATGCCTACGAGCAGTACTTC
D gene: TRBD2; clone size: many; V gene: TRBV14; J gene: TRBJ2-1; CDR3 protein: CASSQRASGTLYNEQFF; CDR3 DNA: TGTGCCAGCAGCCAGAGGGCTAGCGGGACCCTATACAATGAGCAGTTCTTC
D gene: .; clone size: .; V gene: TRBV7-8; J gene: TRBJ1-4; CDR3 protein: CASSLVGDGEKLFF; CDR3 DNA: TGTGCCAGCAGCTTAGTTGGGGACGGTGAAAAACTGTTTTTT
D gene: .; clone size: many; V gene: TRBV28; J gene: TRBJ2-7; CDR3 protein: CASSPAGWSYEQYF; CDR3 DNA: TGTGCCAGCTCGCCCGCGGGCTGGAGCTACGAGCAGTACTTC
D gene: .; clone size: .; V gene: TRBV7-2; J gene: TRBJ1-6; CDR3 protein: CASSLAVGGGNYNSPLHF; CDR3 DNA: TGTGCCAGCAGCTTAGCGGTCGGGGGGGGTAACTATAATTCACCCCTCCACTTT
D gene: .; clone size: many; V gene: TRBV4-3; J gene: TRBJ2-7; CDR3 protein: CASSQESGLTYEQYF; CDR3 DNA: TGCGCCAGCAGCCAAGAGAGTGGACTTACCTACGAGCAGTACTTC
D gene: .; clone size: many; V gene: TRBV30; J gene: TRBJ1-3; CDR3 protein: CAWNAVAGNTIYF; CDR3 DNA: TGTGCCTGGAACGCTGTGGCTGGAAACACCATATATTTT
D gene: .; clone size: few; V gene: TRBV20-1; J gene: TRBJ1-2; CDR3 protein: CSALQDTGFRYTF; CDR3 DNA: TGCAGTGCCTTACAGGACACCGGATTTCGCTACACCTTC
D gene: .; clone size: many; V gene: TRBV12-3/TRBV12-4; J gene: TRBJ1-2; CDR3 protein: CASTLRRRDGYTF; CDR3 DNA: TGTGCCAGCACTTTAAGACGAAGGGATGGCTACACCTTC
D gene: .; clone size: many; V gene: TRBV11-2; J gene: TRBJ2-7; CDR3 protein: CASSLVGEGNYEQYF; CDR3 DNA: TGTGCCAGCAGCTTAGTGGGGGAAGGGAACTACGAGCAGTACTTC
D gene: TRBD1; clone size: many; V gene: TRBV28; J gene: TRBJ1-1; CDR3 protein: CASSGGGEAFF; CDR3 DNA: TGTGCCAGCTCAGGGGGCGGTGAAGCTTTCTTT
D gene: TRBD1; clone size: .; V gene: TRBV5-4; J gene: TRBJ2-7; CDR3 protein: CASSRGQGDEQYF; CDR3 DNA: TGTGCCAGCAGCAGGGGACAGGGCGACGAGCAGTACTTC
D gene: .; clone size: many; V gene: TRBV27; J gene: TRBJ1-5; CDR3 protein: CASSLGGYSNQPQHF; CDR3 DNA: TGTGCCAGCAGTTTAGGAGGGTATAGCAATCAGCCCCAGCATTTT
D gene: TRBD1; clone size: .; V gene: TRBV5-1; J gene: TRBJ2-7; CDR3 protein: CASSSQGVPYEQYF; CDR3 DNA: TGTGCCAGCAGCTCTCAGGGGGTTCCCTACGAGCAGTACTTC
D gene: TRBD1; clone size: many; V gene: TRBV7-8; J gene: TRBJ2-2; CDR3 protein: CASSQGQSNTGELFF; CDR3 DNA: TGTGCCAGCAGCCAGGGACAGAGTAACACCGGGGAGCTGTTTTTT
D gene: .; clone size: many; V gene: TRBV6-5; J gene: TRBJ2-7; CDR3 protein: CASSYDRTEISYEQYF; CDR3 DNA: TGTGCCAGCAGTTACGATAGGACAGAAATCTCCTACGAGCAGTACTTC
D gene: TRBD2; clone size: few; V gene: TRBV20-1; J gene: TRBJ2-1; CDR3 protein: CSADLGLASYNEQFF; CDR3 DNA: TGCAGTGCTGACTTGGGACTAGCGAGTTACAATGAGCAGTTCTTC
D gene: .; clone size: .; V gene: TRBV27; J gene: TRBJ2-3; CDR3 protein: CASSLLGSSDTQYF; CDR3 DNA: TGTGCCAGCAGTTTATTGGGTTCCTCAGATACGCAGTATTTT